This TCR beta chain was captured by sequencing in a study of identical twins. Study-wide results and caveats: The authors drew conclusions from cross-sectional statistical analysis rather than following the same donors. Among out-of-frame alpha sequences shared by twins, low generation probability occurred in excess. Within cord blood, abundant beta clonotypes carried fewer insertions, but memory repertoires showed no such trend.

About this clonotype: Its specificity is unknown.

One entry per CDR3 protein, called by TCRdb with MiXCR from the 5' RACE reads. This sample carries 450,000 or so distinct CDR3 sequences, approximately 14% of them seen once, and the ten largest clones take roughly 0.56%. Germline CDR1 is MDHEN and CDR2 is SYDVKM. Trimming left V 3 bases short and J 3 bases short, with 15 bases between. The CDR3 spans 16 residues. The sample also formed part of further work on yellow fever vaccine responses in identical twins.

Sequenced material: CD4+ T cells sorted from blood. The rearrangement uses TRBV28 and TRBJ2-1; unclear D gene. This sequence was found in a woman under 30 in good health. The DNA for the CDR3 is TGTGCCAGCAGTTTGGATTTAGAGTTTAACTACAATGAGCAGTTCTTC. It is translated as CASSLDLEFNYNEQFF.